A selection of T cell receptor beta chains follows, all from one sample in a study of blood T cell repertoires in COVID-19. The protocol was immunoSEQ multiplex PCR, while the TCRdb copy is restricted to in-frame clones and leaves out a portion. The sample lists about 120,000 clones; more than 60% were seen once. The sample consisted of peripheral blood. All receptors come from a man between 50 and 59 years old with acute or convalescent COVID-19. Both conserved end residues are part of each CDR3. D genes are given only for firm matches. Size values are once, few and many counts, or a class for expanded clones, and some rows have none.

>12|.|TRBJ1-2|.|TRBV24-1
CATSPGSYGYTF
TGTGCCACCAGTCCGGGATCCTATGGCTACACCTTC
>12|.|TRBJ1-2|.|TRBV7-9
CASSPQDSGYTF
TGTGCCAGCAGCCCCCAAGACTCTGGCTACACCTTC
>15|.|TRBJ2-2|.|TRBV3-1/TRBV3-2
CASSQRVLSTGELFF
TGTGCCAGCAGCCAACGGGTGCTGTCCACCGGGGAGCTGTTTTTT
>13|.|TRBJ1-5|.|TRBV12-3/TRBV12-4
CASSFAAYQPQHF
TGTGCCAGCAGTTTCGCGGCCTATCAGCCCCAGCATTTT
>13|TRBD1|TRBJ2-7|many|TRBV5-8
CASSRDRGYEQYF
TGTGCCAGCAGCCGGGACAGGGGTTACGAGCAGTACTTC
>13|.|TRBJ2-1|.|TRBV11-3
CASSLATYNEQFF
TGTGCCAGCAGCTTAGCCACTTACAATGAGCAGTTCTTC
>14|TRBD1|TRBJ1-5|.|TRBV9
CASSDGTGGQPQHF
TGTGCCAGCAGCGACGGGACAGGGGGACAGCCCCAGCATTTT
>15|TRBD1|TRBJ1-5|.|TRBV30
CAWSVGDRVYQPQHF
TGTGCCTGGAGTGTTGGGGACAGGGTTTATCAGCCCCAGCATTTT
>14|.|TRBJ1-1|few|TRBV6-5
CASGRGHEATEAFF
TGTGCCTCAGGGAGGGGCCATGAAGCTACTGAAGCTTTCTTT
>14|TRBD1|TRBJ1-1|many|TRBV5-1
CASSFQGAGTEAFF
TGCGCCAGCAGCTTTCAGGGGGCTGGAACTGAAGCTTTCTTT
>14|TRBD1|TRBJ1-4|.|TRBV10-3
CAISSGQGDEKLFF
TGTGCCATCAGTTCCGGACAGGGCGATGAAAAACTGTTTTTT
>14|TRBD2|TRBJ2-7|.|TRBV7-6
CASSSQRGPHEQYF
TGTGCCAGCAGCTCTCAGCGGGGCCCCCACGAGCAGTACTTC
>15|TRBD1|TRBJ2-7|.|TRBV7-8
CASSLRTGASYEQYF
TGTGCCAGCAGCCTTAGGACAGGGGCCTCCTACGAGCAGTACTTC
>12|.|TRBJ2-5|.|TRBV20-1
CSASRLGGMQYF
TGCAGTGCTAGTCGACTGGGGGGTATGCAGTACTTC
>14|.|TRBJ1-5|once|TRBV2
CASAFRGGNQPQHF
TGTGCCAGCGCTTTCAGGGGAGGCAATCAGCCCCAGCATTTT
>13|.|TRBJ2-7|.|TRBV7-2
CASSLRTDYEQYF
TGTGCCAGCAGCCTCCGGACTGATTACGAGCAGTACTTC
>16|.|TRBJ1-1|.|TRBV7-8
CASSSRPQGMNTEAFF
TGTGCCAGCAGCTCTCGCCCCCAGGGGATGAACACTGAAGCTTTCTTT
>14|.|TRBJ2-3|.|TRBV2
CASNMEGSTDTQYF
TGTGCCAGCAATATGGAGGGCAGCACAGATACGCAGTATTTT
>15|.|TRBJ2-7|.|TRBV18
CASSPPAGAWGEQYF
TGTGCCAGCTCACCACCGGCAGGGGCCTGGGGGGAGCAGTACTTC
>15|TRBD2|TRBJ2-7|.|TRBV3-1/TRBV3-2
CASSQERGAHDEQYF
TGTGCCAGCAGCCAAGAGCGGGGGGCGCACGACGAGCAGTACTTC
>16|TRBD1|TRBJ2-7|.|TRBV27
CASSPSTGTVSYEQYF
TGTGCCAGCAGTCCCTCTACCGGGACAGTCTCCTACGAGCAGTACTTC
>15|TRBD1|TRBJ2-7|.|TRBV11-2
CASSLPDRGSYEQYF
TGTGCCAGCAGCTTACCCGACAGGGGATCCTACGAGCAGTACTTC
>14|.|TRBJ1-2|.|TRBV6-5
CASSYRHRNYGYTF
TGTGCCAGCAGTTACCGACATCGCAACTATGGCTACACCTTC
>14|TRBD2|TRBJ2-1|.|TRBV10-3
CATSPRAGDDEQFF
TGTGCCACAAGCCCTAGAGCGGGAGATGATGAGCAGTTCTTC
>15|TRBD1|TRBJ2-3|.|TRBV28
CASSLVGTGGDTQYF
TGTGCCAGCAGTTTAGTCGGGACAGGGGGAGATACGCAGTATTTT
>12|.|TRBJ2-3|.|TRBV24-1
CATSDGTDTQYF
TGTGCCACCAGTGACGGCACAGATACGCAGTATTTT
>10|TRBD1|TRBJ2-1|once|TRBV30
CAWGQGEGIF
TGTGCCTGGGGACAGGGGGAGGGGATCTTC
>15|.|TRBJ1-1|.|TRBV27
CASSLAGSGNTEAFF
TGTGCCAGCAGTTTGGCGGGGTCCGGGAACACTGAAGCTTTCTTT
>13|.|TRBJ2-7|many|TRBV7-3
CASSSGQLNEQYF
TGTGCCAGCAGCTCCGGACAGTTGAACGAGCAGTACTTC
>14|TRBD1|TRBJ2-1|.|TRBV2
CATLRDRGRSEQFF
TGTGCCACCCTCCGGGACAGGGGTAGGAGTGAGCAGTTCTTC
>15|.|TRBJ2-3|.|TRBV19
CASTDRPSVADTQYF
TGTGCCAGTACTGACCGTCCCAGCGTAGCAGATACGCAGTATTTT
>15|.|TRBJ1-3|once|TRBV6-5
CATNEGSPSGNTIYF
TGTGCCACCAACGAAGGGAGCCCCTCTGGAAACACCATATATTTT
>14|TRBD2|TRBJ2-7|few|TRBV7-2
CASSSGLGYYEQYF
TGTGCCAGCAGCAGTGGACTAGGATACTACGAGCAGTACTTC
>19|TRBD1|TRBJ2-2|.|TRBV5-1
CASSFPPGTGPPYTGELFF
TGCGCCAGCAGCTTTCCGCCGGGGACAGGGCCACCATACACCGGGGAGCTGTTTTTT
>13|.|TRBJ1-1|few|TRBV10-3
CAIRTVPNTEAFF
TGTGCCATCAGGACAGTACCGAACACTGAAGCTTTCTTT
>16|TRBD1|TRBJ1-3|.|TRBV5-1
CASSTGTGVTGNTIYF
TGCGCCAGCAGCACTGGGACAGGGGTTACTGGAAACACCATATATTTT
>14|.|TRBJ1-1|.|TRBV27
CASTRGWPVTEAFF
TGTGCCAGCACCCGGGGATGGCCGGTCACTGAAGCTTTCTTT
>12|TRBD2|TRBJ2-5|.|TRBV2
CARGTRRETQYF
TGTGCCAGGGGGACTAGGCGTGAGACCCAGTACTTC
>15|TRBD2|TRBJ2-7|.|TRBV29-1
CSVGGGSGSRDEQYF
TGCAGCGTTGGCGGTGGTAGCGGGAGTAGGGACGAGCAGTACTTC
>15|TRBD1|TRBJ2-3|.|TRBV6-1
CASSEDRGSTDTQYF
TGTGCCAGCAGTGAAGACAGGGGGAGCACAGATACGCAGTATTTT
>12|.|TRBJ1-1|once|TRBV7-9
CASSEPGHAAFF
TGTGCCAGCAGCGAACCGGGACATGCAGCTTTCTTT
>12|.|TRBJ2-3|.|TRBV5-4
CASSPGWDTQYF
TGTGCCAGCAGCCCAGGATGGGATACGCAGTATTTT
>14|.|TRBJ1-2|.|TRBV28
CASRIQGRNYGYTF
TGTGCCAGCAGAATCCAGGGAAGGAACTATGGCTACACCTTC
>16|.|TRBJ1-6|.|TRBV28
CASSADRSSYNSPLHF
TGTGCCAGCAGTGCAGACAGGAGCTCCTATAATTCACCCCTCCACTTT
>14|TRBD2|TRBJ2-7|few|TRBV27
CASSRVAGEREQYF
TGTGCCAGCAGTAGAGTAGCGGGAGAGCGAGAGCAGTACTTC
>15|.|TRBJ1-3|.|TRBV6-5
CASRSISGFENTIYF
TGTGCCAGCAGATCCATCTCAGGGTTTGAAAACACCATATATTTT
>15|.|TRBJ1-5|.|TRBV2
CASTTTGYSNQPQHF
TGTGCCAGCACCACAACGGGGTATAGCAATCAGCCCCAGCATTTT
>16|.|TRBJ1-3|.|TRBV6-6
CASIPDRGSSGNTIYF
TGTGCCAGCATCCCGGACCGAGGGTCCTCTGGAAACACCATATATTTT
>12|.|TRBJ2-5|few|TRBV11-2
CASSQGFETQYF
TGTGCCAGCAGCCAGGGGTTCGAGACCCAGTACTTC
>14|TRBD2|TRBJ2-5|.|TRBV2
CASRGTSAQETQYF
TGTGCCAGCAGGGGGACTAGCGCTCAAGAGACCCAGTACTTC
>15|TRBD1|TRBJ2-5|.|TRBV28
CASRGDRGGQETQYF
TGTGCCAGCAGGGGGGACAGGGGTGGCCAAGAGACCCAGTACTTC
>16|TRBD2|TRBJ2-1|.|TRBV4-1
CASSRASGSFYNEQFF
TGCGCCAGCAGCCGAGCTAGCGGGAGTTTCTACAATGAGCAGTTCTTC
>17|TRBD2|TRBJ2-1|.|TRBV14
CASSQDNRREVSWEQFF
TGTGCCAGCAGCCAAGATAACAGGCGGGAGGTATCGTGGGAGCAGTTCTTC
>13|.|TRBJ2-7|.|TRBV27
CASSSGQPYEQYF
TGTGCCAGCAGTTCAGGACAGCCCTACGAGCAGTACTTC
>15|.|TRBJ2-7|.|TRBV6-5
CASSYPSGYTYEQYF
TGTGCCAGCAGTTACCCGTCAGGGTACACCTACGAGCAGTACTTC
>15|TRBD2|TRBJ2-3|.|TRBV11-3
CASSLVSGGTDTQYF
TGTGCCAGCAGCTTAGTAAGCGGGGGAACAGATACGCAGTATTTT
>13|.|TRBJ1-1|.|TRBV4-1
CASSLTGDTEAFF
TGCGCCAGCAGCCTGACAGGCGACACTGAAGCTTTCTTT
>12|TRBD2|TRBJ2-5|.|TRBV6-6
CAGSGSGETQYF
TGTGCCGGCAGCGGGAGTGGAGAGACCCAGTACTTC
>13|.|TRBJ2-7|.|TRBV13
CASSFGVSYEQYF
TGTGCCAGCAGCTTCGGAGTCTCCTACGAGCAGTACTTC
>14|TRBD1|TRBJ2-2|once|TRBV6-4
CASSGTGDTGELFF
TGTGCCAGCAGTGGGACAGGGGACACCGGGGAGCTGTTTTTT